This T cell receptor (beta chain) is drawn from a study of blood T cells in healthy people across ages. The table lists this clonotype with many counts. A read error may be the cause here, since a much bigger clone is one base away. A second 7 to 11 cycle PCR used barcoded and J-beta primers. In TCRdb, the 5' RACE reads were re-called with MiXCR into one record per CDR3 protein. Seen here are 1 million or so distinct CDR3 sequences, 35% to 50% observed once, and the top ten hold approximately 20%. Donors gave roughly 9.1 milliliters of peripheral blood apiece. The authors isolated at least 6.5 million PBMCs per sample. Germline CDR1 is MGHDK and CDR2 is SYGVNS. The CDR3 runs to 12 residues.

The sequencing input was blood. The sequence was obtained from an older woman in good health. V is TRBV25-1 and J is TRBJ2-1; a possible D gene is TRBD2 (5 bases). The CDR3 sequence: CASREWENEQFF. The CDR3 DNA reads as TGTGCCAGCAGGGAATGGGAGAATGAGCAGTTCTTC.